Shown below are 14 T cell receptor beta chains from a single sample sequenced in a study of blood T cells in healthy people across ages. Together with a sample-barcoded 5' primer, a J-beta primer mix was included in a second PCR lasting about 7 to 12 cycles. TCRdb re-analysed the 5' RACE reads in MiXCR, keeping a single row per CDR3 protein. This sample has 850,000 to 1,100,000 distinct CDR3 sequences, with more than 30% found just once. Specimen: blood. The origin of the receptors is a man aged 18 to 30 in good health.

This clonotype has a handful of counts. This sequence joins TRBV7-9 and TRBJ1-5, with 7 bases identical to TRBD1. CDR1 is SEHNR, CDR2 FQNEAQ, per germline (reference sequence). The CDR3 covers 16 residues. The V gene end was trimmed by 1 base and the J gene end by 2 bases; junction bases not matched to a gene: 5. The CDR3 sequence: CASSLEGGVGNQPQHF. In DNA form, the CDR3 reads TGTGCCAGCAGCTTAGAAGGGGGCGTCGGCAATCAGCCCCAGCATTTT.

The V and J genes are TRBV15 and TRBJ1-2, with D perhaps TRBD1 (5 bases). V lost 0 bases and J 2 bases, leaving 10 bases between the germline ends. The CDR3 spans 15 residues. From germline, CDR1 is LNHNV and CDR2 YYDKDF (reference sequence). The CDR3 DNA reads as TGTGCCACCAGCAGAGATTCCGGGGGAAACTATGGCTACACCTTC. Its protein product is CATSRDSGGNYGYTF. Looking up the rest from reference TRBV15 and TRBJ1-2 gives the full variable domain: DAMVIQNPRYQVTQFGKPVTLSCSQTLNHNVMYWYQQKSSQAPKLLFHYYDKDFNNEADTPDNFQSRRPNTSFCFLDIRSPGLGDTAMYLCATSRDSGGNYGYTFGSGTRLTVV.

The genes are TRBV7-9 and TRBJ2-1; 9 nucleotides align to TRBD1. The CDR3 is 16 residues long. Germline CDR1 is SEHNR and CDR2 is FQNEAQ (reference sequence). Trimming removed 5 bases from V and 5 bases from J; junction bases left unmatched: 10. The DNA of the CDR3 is TGTGCCAGCAGCCTTCGAAGGGGACAGGGCGACAATGAGCAGTTCTTC. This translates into CASSLRRGQGDNEQFF.

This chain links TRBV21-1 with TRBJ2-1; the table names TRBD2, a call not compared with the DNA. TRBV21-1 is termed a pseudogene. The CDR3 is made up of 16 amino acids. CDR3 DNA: TGTGCCAGCAGCAAAGAGCCTAGCAGGATTCCCCCCGAGCAGTTCTTC. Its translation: CASSKEPSRIPPEQFF.

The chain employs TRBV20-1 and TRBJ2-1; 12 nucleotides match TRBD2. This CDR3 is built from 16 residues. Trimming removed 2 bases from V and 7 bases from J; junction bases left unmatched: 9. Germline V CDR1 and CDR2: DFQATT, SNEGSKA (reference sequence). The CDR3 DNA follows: TGCAGTGCTAGATTTGCACTAGCGGGGGGCCGGAATGAGCAGTTCTTC. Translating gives CSARFALAGGRNEQFF.

DNA for the CDR3: TGTGCCAGCACCCCAGCGGGGTTCACAGATACGCAGTATTTT. Translated: CASTPAGFTDTQYF. The J gene is TRBJ2-3, the V gene TRBV6-6, with TRBD2 matching 7 bases. The length of the CDR3 is 14 residues. V lost 7 bases to trimming and J lost 2 bases; unmatched junction nucleotides: 6. Germline CDR1 and CDR2: MNHNY and SVGAGI (reference sequence).

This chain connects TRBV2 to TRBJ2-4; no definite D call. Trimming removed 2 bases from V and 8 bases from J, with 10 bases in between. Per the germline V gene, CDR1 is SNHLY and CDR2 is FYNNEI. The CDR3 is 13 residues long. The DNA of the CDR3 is TGTGCCAGCAGTGAACCCACGTTGGACATTCAGTACTTC. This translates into CASSEPTLDIQYF.

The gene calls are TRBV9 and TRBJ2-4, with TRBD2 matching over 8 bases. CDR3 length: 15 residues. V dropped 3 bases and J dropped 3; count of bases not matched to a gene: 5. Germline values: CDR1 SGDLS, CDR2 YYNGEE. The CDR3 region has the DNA TGTGCCAGCAGCGGGAGCGGGGGAGGCAAAAACATTCAGTACTTC. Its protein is CASSGSGGGKNIQYF.

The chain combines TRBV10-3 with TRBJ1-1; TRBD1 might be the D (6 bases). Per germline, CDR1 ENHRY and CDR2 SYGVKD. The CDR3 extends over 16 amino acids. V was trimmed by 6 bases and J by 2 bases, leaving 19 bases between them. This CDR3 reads CAIRSGAGVLNTEAFF. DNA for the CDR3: TGTGCCATCAGGTCGGGGGCAGGGGTGTTAAACACTGAAGCTTTCTTT.

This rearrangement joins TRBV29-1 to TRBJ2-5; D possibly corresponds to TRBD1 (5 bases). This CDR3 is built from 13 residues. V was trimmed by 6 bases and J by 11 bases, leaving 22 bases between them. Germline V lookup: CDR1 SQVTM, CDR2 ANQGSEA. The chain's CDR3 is CSVRQFPYNEQYF. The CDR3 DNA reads TGCAGCGTCCGACAGTTTCCCTACAATGAGCAGTACTTC. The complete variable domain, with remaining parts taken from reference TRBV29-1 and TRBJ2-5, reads SAVISQKPSRDICQRGTSLTIQCQVDSQVTMMFWYRQQPGQSLTLIATANQGSEATYESGFVIDKFPISRPNLTFSTLTVSNMSPEDSSIYLCSVRQFPYNEQYFGPGTRLLVL.

This chain's CDR3 is CASSLGPQSNEQFF. DNA for the CDR3: TGTGCCAGCAGCTTAGGGCCCCAGAGCAATGAGCAGTTCTTC. This chain uses TRBV7-2 with TRBJ2-1; no clear D. The CDR3 is made up of 14 amino acids. Per the germline V gene, CDR1 is SGHTA and CDR2 is FQGNSA. With 1 base removed from V and 6 bases from J, the gap between germline ends came to 10 bases. Based on the CDR3 plus reference TRBV7-2 and TRBJ2-1, the full variable domain is GAGVSQSPSNKVTEKGKDVELRCDPISGHTALYWYRQSLGQGLEFLIYFQGNSAPDKSGLPSDRFSAERTGGSVSTLTIQRTQQEDSAVYLCASSLGPQSNEQFFGPGTRLTVL.

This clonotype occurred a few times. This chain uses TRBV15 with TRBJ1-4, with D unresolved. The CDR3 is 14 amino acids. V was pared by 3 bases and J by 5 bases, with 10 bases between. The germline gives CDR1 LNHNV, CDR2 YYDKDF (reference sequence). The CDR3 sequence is CATSRLVDNEKLFF. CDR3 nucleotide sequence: TGTGCCACCAGCAGGCTTGTCGACAATGAAAAACTGTTTTTT.

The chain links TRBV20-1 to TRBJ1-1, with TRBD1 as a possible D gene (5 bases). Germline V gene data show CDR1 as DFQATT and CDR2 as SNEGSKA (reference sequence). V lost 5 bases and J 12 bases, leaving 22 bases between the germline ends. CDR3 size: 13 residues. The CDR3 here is CSAAGTDPYGTFF. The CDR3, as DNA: TGCAGTGCTGCCGGGACGGATCCATACGGTACTTTCTTT.

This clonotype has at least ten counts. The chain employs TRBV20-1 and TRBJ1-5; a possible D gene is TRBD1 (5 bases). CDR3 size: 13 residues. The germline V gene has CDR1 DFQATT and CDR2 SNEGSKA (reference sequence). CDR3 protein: CSAGRGSNQPQHF. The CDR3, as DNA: TGCAGCGCGGGTCGGGGGAGCAATCAGCCCCAGCATTTT.